This is a list of T cell receptor beta chains from one sample in a study of metastatic and nonmetastatic thyroid tumors. TCRdb re-called the PCR reads via MiXCR. The table shows around 26,000 clones, with 20% to 25% occurring only once. Sequencing used adjacent normal tissue. Receptor source: a female donor with papillary thyroid cancer or a benign thyroid nodule (not recorded which). Some clones in this sample may be carry-over from other donors' samples. CDR3s include the opening cysteine and the closing phenylalanine or tryptophan. Each record gives: D gene, clone size, J gene, V gene, CDR3 protein, CDR3 DNA. The D gene is left open where the match is weak. Some rows have no size entry. The others give once, few or many, or a class for an expanded clone.

D: .; size: many; J: TRBJ2-5; V: TRBV4-1; CDR3: CASSQSWTYQETQYF; DNA: TGCGCCAGCAGCCAATCCTGGACTTACCAAGAGACCCAGTACTTC
D: .; size: .; J: TRBJ2-7; V: TRBV6-5; CDR3: CASSYSLGYPYEQYF; DNA: TGTGCCAGCAGTTACTCGCTGGGATATCCCTACGAGCAGTACTTC
D: .; size: few; J: TRBJ2-2; V: TRBV27; CDR3: CASSFLINGELFF; DNA: TGTGCCAGCAGTTTCTTGATTAACGGGGAGCTGTTTTTT
D: .; size: many; J: TRBJ1-2; V: TRBV29-1; CDR3: CSALWQVPYGYTF; DNA: TGCAGCGCCCTTTGGCAGGTACCCTATGGCTACACCTTC
D: .; size: many; J: TRBJ1-2; V: TRBV19; CDR3: CASTNPTGIGNGYTF; DNA: TGTGCCAGTACCAACCCAACAGGGATCGGGAATGGCTACACCTTC
D: TRBD2; size: many; J: TRBJ2-1; V: TRBV7-3; CDR3: CASSLILAGVGYNEQFF; DNA: TGTGCCAGCAGCTTAATACTAGCGGGAGTTGGCTACAATGAGCAGTTCTTC
D: .; size: .; J: TRBJ2-1; V: TRBV26; CDR3: CASSGSGSTSVRAQFF; DNA: TGTGCCAGTAGTGGATCAGGTTCGACTAGCGTGAGGGCCCAGTTCTTT
D: .; size: .; J: TRBJ2-7; V: TRBV20-1; CDR3: CSALTSGQGYEQYF; DNA: TGCAGTGCTCTGACTAGCGGACAGGGCTACGAGCAGTACTTC
D: TRBD2; size: medium-sized; J: TRBJ2-7; V: TRBV6-1; CDR3: CASSEISSGAAYEQYF; DNA: TGTGCCAGCAGCGAGATTTCTAGCGGGGCGGCCTACGAGCAGTACTTC
D: .; size: many; J: TRBJ2-5; V: TRBV20-1; CDR3: CSARDYRRAETQYF; DNA: TGCAGTGCTAGAGATTATCGGAGGGCAGAGACCCAGTACTTC
D: .; size: many; J: TRBJ1-5; V: TRBV20-1; CDR3: CSAQEGIGNQPQHF; DNA: TGCAGTGCTCAAGAGGGGATCGGCAATCAGCCCCAGCATTTT
D: TRBD2; size: medium-sized; J: TRBJ2-3; V: TRBV6-1; CDR3: CASSEAQLAGVDTQYF; DNA: TGTGCCAGCAGTGAAGCGCAGCTAGCGGGGGTAGATACGCAGTATTTT
D: .; size: many; J: TRBJ2-7; V: TRBV5-1; CDR3: CASSTGYAGEGGEQYF; DNA: TGCGCCAGCAGCACCGGGTATGCGGGAGAAGGGGGCGAGCAGTACTTC
D: .; size: once; J: TRBJ2-3; V: TRBV20-1; CDR3: CSARDWAGATDTQYF; DNA: TGCAGTGCTAGAGATTGGGCAGGGGCCACAGATACGCAGTATTTT
D: .; size: few; J: TRBJ2-2; V: TRBV2; CDR3: CARSLQTGLNTGELFF; DNA: TGTGCCAGATCTCTCCAAACAGGACTGAACACCGGGGAGCTGTTTTTT
D: .; size: many; J: TRBJ1-4; V: TRBV20-1; CDR3: CSARDRSSEKLFF; DNA: TGCAGTGCTAGAGATCGTAGTAGTGAAAAACTGTTTTTT
D: .; size: .; J: TRBJ2-1; V: TRBV7-3; CDR3: CASSLMGGDEQLF; DNA: TGTGCCAGCAGCTTAATGGGTGGGGATGAGCAGCTCTTC
D: TRBD2; size: .; J: TRBJ2-1; V: TRBV12-3/TRBV12-4; CDR3: CASGLSGGKQFF; DNA: TGTGCCAGCGGACTATCGGGAGGAAAGCAGTTCTTC
D: TRBD1; size: many; J: TRBJ1-2; V: TRBV7-9; CDR3: CASSGRGSGNGYTF; DNA: TGTGCCAGCAGCGGCAGGGGGTCAGGGAATGGCTACACCTTC
D: TRBD2; size: many; J: TRBJ2-3; V: TRBV9; CDR3: CASSGSGVADTQYF; DNA: TGTGCCAGCAGCGGTAGCGGGGTCGCAGATACGCAGTATTTT
D: TRBD2; size: .; J: TRBJ2-1; V: TRBV7-3; CDR3: CATRLRGGLAGVEQFF; DNA: TGTGCCACCAGGCTAAGGGGGGGACTAGCGGGAGTGGAGCAGTTCTTC
D: TRBD1; size: once; J: TRBJ1-2; V: TRBV3-1; CDR3: CASSGTGGNGYTF; DNA: TGTGCCAGCAGCGGCACAGGGGGAAATGGCTACACCTTC
D: TRBD2; size: .; J: TRBJ2-2; V: TRBV20-1; CDR3: CSSRGAGGPGELFF; DNA: TGCAGTTCTAGAGGAGCGGGAGGTCCCGGGGAGCTGTTTTTT
D: .; size: many; J: TRBJ1-2; V: TRBV4-1; CDR3: CASSQDRGYYGYTF; DNA: TGCGCCAGCAGCCAAGACAGGGGTTACTATGGCTACACCTTC
D: .; size: many; J: TRBJ2-3; V: TRBV11-1; CDR3: CASSLDRATDTQYF; DNA: TGTGCCAGCAGCTTAGACAGGGCGACAGATACGCAGTATTTT
D: TRBD1; size: many; J: TRBJ2-7; V: TRBV4-1; CDR3: CASSQGQGPLSYEQYF; DNA: TGCGCCAGCAGCCAGGGACAGGGGCCTTTATCCTACGAGCAGTACTTC
D: .; size: medium-sized; J: TRBJ2-7; V: TRBV20-1; CDR3: CSAHQGVRDEQYF; DNA: TGCAGTGCCCATCAGGGTGTTAGGGACGAGCAGTACTTC
D: .; size: medium-sized; J: TRBJ2-5; V: TRBV16; CDR3: CASSPQAGAGETQYF; DNA: TGTGCCAGCAGTCCTCAGGCGGGGGCTGGAGAGACCCAGTACTTC
D: TRBD1; size: many; J: TRBJ2-7; V: TRBV7-3; CDR3: CASSSTGTGGDEQYF; DNA: TGTGCCAGCAGCTCCACCGGGACAGGGGGCGACGAGCAGTACTTC
D: .; size: many; J: TRBJ2-3; V: TRBV7-2; CDR3: CASSLVGDTQYF; DNA: TGTGCCAGCAGCCTAGTTGGAGATACGCAGTATTTT
D: TRBD1; size: many; J: TRBJ1-6; V: TRBV4-3; CDR3: CASSQEATAGQPNSPLHF; DNA: TGCGCCAGCAGCCAAGAAGCGACTGCGGGACAGCCTAATTCACCCCTCCACTTT
D: .; size: .; J: TRBJ2-7; V: TRBV28; CDR3: CASSFSRRGEQYF; DNA: TGTGCCAGCAGTTTTTCCCGACGGGGAGAGCAGTACTTC
D: .; size: many; J: TRBJ1-6; V: TRBV7-9; CDR3: CASSFGQSSPLHF; DNA: TGTGCCAGCAGCTTTGGGCAGAGTTCACCCCTCCACTTT
D: .; size: .; J: TRBJ1-2; V: TRBV7-2; CDR3: CASSRGDRSYGYTF; DNA: TGTGCCAGCAGCCGCGGAGACAGGAGCTATGGCTACACCTTC
D: TRBD1; size: few; J: TRBJ2-7; V: TRBV20-1; CDR3: CSATRDRGLSYEQYF; DNA: TGCAGTGCTACCCGGGACAGGGGGCTCTCCTACGAGCAGTACTTC
D: .; size: few; J: TRBJ2-6; V: TRBV28; CDR3: CASTLYGSRANVLTF; DNA: TGTGCCAGCACTTTATATGGTTCTCGGGCCAACGTCCTGACTTTC
D: .; size: many; J: TRBJ2-1; V: TRBV19; CDR3: CASSIRWESSYNEQFF; DNA: TGTGCCAGTAGTATCCGTTGGGAGAGCTCCTACAATGAGCAGTTCTTC
D: .; size: many; J: TRBJ2-7; V: TRBV20-1; CDR3: CSAPGGISGDSYEQYF; DNA: TGCAGTGCGCCCGGGGGTATTAGCGGAGACTCCTACGAGCAGTACTTC
D: TRBD1; size: many; J: TRBJ2-4; V: TRBV11-2; CDR3: CASSARTGLAKNIQYF; DNA: TGTGCCAGCAGCGCCCGGACAGGATTAGCCAAAAACATTCAGTACTTC
D: TRBD2; size: .; J: TRBJ2-5; V: TRBV20-1; CDR3: CSAESGGRAERTKYF; DNA: TGCAGTGCCGAGTCGGGCGGGAGGGCCGAGAGGACCAAGTACTTC
D: TRBD2; size: few; J: TRBJ2-7; V: TRBV2; CDR3: CASKRSGGGLDEQYF; DNA: TGTGCCAGCAAGAGATCGGGAGGAGGGTTGGACGAGCAGTACTTC
D: TRBD2; size: many; J: TRBJ2-1; V: TRBV7-9; CDR3: CASSRLAGDNEQFF; DNA: TGTGCCAGCAGCAGACTAGCGGGAGACAATGAGCAGTTCTTC
D: .; size: many; J: TRBJ1-4; V: TRBV7-8; CDR3: CASSPTGFNEKLFF; DNA: TGTGCCAGCAGCCCCACAGGATTTAATGAAAAACTGTTTTTT
D: TRBD2; size: few; J: TRBJ2-7; V: TRBV19; CDR3: CASGLPGLGVCEQYF; DNA: TGTGCCAGTGGTCTACCGGGACTAGGCGTCTGCGAGCAGTACTTC
D: TRBD1; size: medium-sized; J: TRBJ1-3; V: TRBV28; CDR3: CASSSPGDRTSGNTIYF; DNA: TGTGCCAGCAGTTCCCCCGGGGACAGGACCTCTGGAAACACCATATATTTT
D: .; size: .; J: TRBJ2-5; V: TRBV11-2; CDR3: CASSLESLAETQYF; DNA: TGTGCCAGCAGCTTAGAGTCCCTAGCTGAGACCCAGTACTTC
D: .; size: many; J: TRBJ2-1; V: TRBV2; CDR3: CASSERPGTEKPNEQFF; DNA: TGTGCCAGCAGTGAACGACCCGGGACCGAAAAGCCCAATGAGCAGTTCTTC
D: .; size: many; J: TRBJ1-1; V: TRBV9; CDR3: CASSPPGAGVDTEAFF; DNA: TGTGCCAGCAGCCCACCAGGGGCAGGGGTGGACACTGAAGCTTTCTTT
D: .; size: many; J: TRBJ1-2; V: TRBV18; CDR3: CASSPTTESGYTF; DNA: TGTGCCAGCTCACCGACGACAGAGAGTGGCTACACCTTC
D: TRBD1; size: .; J: TRBJ2-1; V: TRBV28; CDR3: CASIFSRTGGYEQFF; DNA: TGTGCCAGCATTTTTTCCAGGACAGGGGGCTATGAGCAGTTCTTC
D: .; size: many; J: TRBJ2-5; V: TRBV7-9; CDR3: CASSFLAVATRTQYF; DNA: TGTGCCAGCAGCTTCCTAGCCGTCGCAACAAGGACCCAGTACTTC
D: TRBD2; size: medium-sized; J: TRBJ2-7; V: TRBV6-1; CDR3: CASSALRSGGYEQYF; DNA: TGTGCCAGCAGTGCCCTAAGAAGCGGGGGCTACGAGCAGTACTTC
D: .; size: .; J: TRBJ1-1; V: TRBV5-1; CDR3: CASSLDIHTEAFF; DNA: TGCGCCAGCAGCTTGGACATCCACACTGAAGCTTTCTTT
D: .; size: .; J: TRBJ1-1; V: TRBV6-2/TRBV6-3; CDR3: CASRPIQQNTEAFF; DNA: TGTGCCAGCAGACCGATCCAGCAGAACACTGAAGCTTTCTTT
D: TRBD2; size: many; J: TRBJ2-2; V: TRBV20-1; CDR3: CSASQLAGGTGELFF; DNA: TGCAGTGCTAGCCAACTAGCGGGAGGCACCGGGGAGCTGTTTTTT
D: TRBD1; size: many; J: TRBJ1-3; V: TRBV5-1; CDR3: CASSLARQGEGGNTIYF; DNA: TGCGCCAGCAGCTTAGCCAGACAGGGAGAGGGCGGAAACACCATATATTTT
D: .; size: few; J: TRBJ2-2; V: TRBV6-5; CDR3: CANILPVFKGSFRGELFF; DNA: TGTGCCAACATTTTACCCGTCTTTAAGGGGTCTTTCAGGGGGGAGCTGTTTTTT